The T cell receptor beta chain described here comes from a study of T cell responses to AZD1222 COVID-19 vaccine. The CDR3 is made up of 14 amino acids. Germline assignment: CDR1 LNHNV and CDR2 YYDKDF (reference sequence). V was trimmed by 0 bases and J by 6 bases, leaving 11 bases between them. Profiling relied on immunoSEQ multiplex PCR, and the TCRdb table lists in-frame clones only, not all of them. The sample has 150,000 to 190,000 clones, just over 90% seen once. The chain joins TRBV15 to TRBJ1-1; D remains ambiguous. The receptor's source is an adult in good health. Source: peripheral blood, taken on day 0 of AZD1222 vaccination. The CDR3 nucleotides are TGTGCCACCAGCAGAGAAGGCAGCGTCCCTGAAGCTTTCTTT. Protein product: CATSREGSVPEAFF.